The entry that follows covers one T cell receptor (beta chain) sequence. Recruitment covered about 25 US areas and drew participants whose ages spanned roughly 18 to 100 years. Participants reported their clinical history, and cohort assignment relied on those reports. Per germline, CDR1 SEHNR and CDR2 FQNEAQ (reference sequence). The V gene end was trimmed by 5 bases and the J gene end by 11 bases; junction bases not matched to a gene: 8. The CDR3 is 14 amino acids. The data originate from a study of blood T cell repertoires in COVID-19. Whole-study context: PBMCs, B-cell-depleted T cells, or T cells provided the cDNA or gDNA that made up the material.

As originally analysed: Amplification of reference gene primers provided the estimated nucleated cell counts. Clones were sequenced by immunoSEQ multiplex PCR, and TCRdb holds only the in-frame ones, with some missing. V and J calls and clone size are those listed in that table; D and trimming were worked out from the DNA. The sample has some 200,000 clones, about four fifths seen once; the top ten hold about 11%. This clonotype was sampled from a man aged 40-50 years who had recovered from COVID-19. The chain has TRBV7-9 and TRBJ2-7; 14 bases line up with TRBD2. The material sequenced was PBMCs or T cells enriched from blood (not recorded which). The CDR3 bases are TGTGCCAGCAGCCCCGCGGGACTAGCGGGAGCGGAGTACTTC. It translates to CASSPAGLAGAEYF.